These T cell receptor beta chains were read from a single sample in a study of T cell responses to AZD1222 COVID-19 vaccine. Assay: immunoSEQ multiplex PCR; the TCRdb copy retains only in-frame clones and omits some. The top ten hold about 17% of the sample, which has some 96,000 clones, almost 90% seen once. The sequencing used peripheral blood, collected 28 days after the second AZD1222 dose. These receptors came from an adult who received the AZD1222 COVID-19 vaccine. Each CDR3 is given with its conserved first and last residue. A D gene is named only where the DNA matches it firmly. The size of a clone is reported for some rows only, either as once, few or many, or as a class for expanded clones.

v_call	d_call	clone_size	j_call	cdr3_nt	cdr3_aa
TRBV20-1	NA	NA	TRBJ1-6	TGCAGTGCTAGAGTGGGATCCCTCCACTTT	CSARVGSLHF
TRBV19	NA	NA	TRBJ1-2	TGTGCCAGTAGTATAGGGGAGAACTATGGCTACACCTTC	CASSIGENYGYTF
TRBV30	NA	NA	TRBJ2-5	TGTGCCTGGAGTGTGGGTGATAGTGGCTTAGAGACCCAGTACTTC	CAWSVGDSGLETQYF
TRBV5-1	NA	NA	TRBJ2-1	TGCGCCAGCAGCTTGGCGAGCGGAGCCAATGAGCAGTTCTTC	CASSLASGANEQFF
TRBV12-3/TRBV12-4	NA	NA	TRBJ1-5	TGTGCCAGCAGTTTTCTAGGGGATCAGCCCCAGCATTTT	CASSFLGDQPQHF
TRBV19	NA	NA	TRBJ2-5	TGTGCCAGTAACCAGGGGCGGCAAGAGACCCAGTACTTC	CASNQGRQETQYF
TRBV2	NA	NA	TRBJ1-4	TGTGCCAGCAAATATAACGAAAAACTGTTTTTT	CASKYNEKLFF
TRBV30	TRBD2	NA	TRBJ2-7	TGTGCCTGGAATAGGGCGGGAGGGACCGAGCAGTACTTC	CAWNRAGGTEQYF
TRBV27	TRBD1	once	TRBJ2-7	TGTGCCAGCAGTTTGGGACAGTCCTACGAGCAGTACTTC	CASSLGQSYEQYF
TRBV10-3	NA	NA	TRBJ1-3	TGTGCCATCAACCAGGGGCTCTCTGGAAACACCATATATTTT	CAINQGLSGNTIYF
TRBV18	NA	NA	TRBJ1-2	TGTGCCAGCTCACCTTCGGTGACAGTTACTTCCTATGGCTACACCTTC	CASSPSVTVTSYGYTF
TRBV27	NA	NA	TRBJ2-3	TGTGCCAGCAGTTTTGCGGACGGACTCACAGATACGCAGTATTTT	CASSFADGLTDTQYF
TRBV11-2	TRBD1	NA	TRBJ2-7	TGTGCCAGCAGCTCTCTGGGGTCAGGGGGCTACGAGCAGTACTTC	CASSSLGSGGYEQYF
TRBV23-1	NA	few	TRBJ1-3	TGCGCCAGCAGTCAAATCGGAGGGGAAGGTGGAAACACCATATATTTT	CASSQIGGEGGNTIYF
TRBV5-1	NA	NA	TRBJ1-2	TGCGCCAGCAGCTTGGCAGACAGGAACTATGGCTACACCTTC	CASSLADRNYGYTF
TRBV6-5	NA	NA	TRBJ2-1	TGTGCCAGCAACTCACAGGGTTACTACAATGAGCAGTTCTTC	CASNSQGYYNEQFF
TRBV28	NA	NA	TRBJ1-2	TGTGCCAGCGGGCGAGGGAGTTTACTAACGCAGGGACGCGGTGGCTATGGCTACACCTTC	CASGRGSLLTQGRGGYGYTF
TRBV19	NA	NA	TRBJ2-2	TGTGCCAGTAGTCTTCCGGGACAACACACCGGGGAGCTGTTTTTT	CASSLPGQHTGELFF
TRBV2	NA	NA	TRBJ1-1	TGTGCCAGCAATAGGGTGAACACTGAAGCTTTCTTT	CASNRVNTEAFF
TRBV30	TRBD2	NA	TRBJ2-1	TGTGCCTCCGATGTCGGCCTAGCGGGAGGCGTCGGTGAGCAGTTCTTC	CASDVGLAGGVGEQFF
TRBV6-5	NA	NA	TRBJ1-4	TGTGCCAGCAGTTACTTAACTAATGAAAAACTGTTTTTT	CASSYLTNEKLFF
TRBV19	TRBD2	NA	TRBJ2-1	TGTGCCAGTAGTACCCGACTAGCGGGAGCCCCGGGCAATGAGCAGTTCTTC	CASSTRLAGAPGNEQFF
TRBV7-8	TRBD1	NA	TRBJ2-1	TGTGCCAGCAGCTTAAGATGGACAGCAGGACAGGGCTACAATGAGCAGTTCTTC	CASSLRWTAGQGYNEQFF
TRBV20-1	NA	NA	TRBJ2-7	TGCAGTGCTAGTCTGGCAGACCCCTACGAGCAGTACTTC	CSASLADPYEQYF
TRBV19	TRBD2	NA	TRBJ2-3	TGTGCCAGTAGTATAAGGCGGGAGTTCGCAGATACGCAGTATTTT	CASSIRREFADTQYF
TRBV5-1	NA	NA	TRBJ2-3	TGCGCCAGCAGCTTGGGGCAGGTGGGGACAGATACGCAGTATTTT	CASSLGQVGTDTQYF
TRBV6-2/TRBV6-3	NA	NA	TRBJ1-5	TGTGCCAGCACCCCCGAGGGCCGAGGCAATCAGCCCCAGCATTTT	CASTPEGRGNQPQHF
TRBV15	NA	NA	TRBJ2-4	TGTGCCACCAGCAGAGATCTGGCGGACATTCAGTACTTC	CATSRDLADIQYF
TRBV7-7	NA	NA	TRBJ2-2	TGTGCCAGCAGCTTAGCTCAGGCCACGAACACCGGGGAGCTGTTTTTT	CASSLAQATNTGELFF
TRBV6-5	NA	NA	TRBJ2-7	TGTGCCAGCAGGGGGATGGGGCTGTCCTACGAGCAGTACTTC	CASRGMGLSYEQYF
TRBV11-3	TRBD1	few	TRBJ2-3	TGTGCCAGCAGCTTTAGGACAGGGGCTTCAGATACGCAGTATTTT	CASSFRTGASDTQYF
TRBV5-8	NA	NA	TRBJ2-7	TGTGCCAGCACCTTGCAGGGGGGGTACGAGCAGTACTTC	CASTLQGGYEQYF
TRBV30	NA	NA	TRBJ2-3	TGTGCCTGGAGTGTGAAGGGACGTCCAGATACGCAGTATTTT	CAWSVKGRPDTQYF
TRBV28	TRBD1	once	TRBJ2-7	TGTGCCAGCAGTCGACAGGGCTCCTACGAGCAGTACTTC	CASSRQGSYEQYF
TRBV6-1	TRBD1	NA	TRBJ2-7	TGTGCCAGCAGTGAACCCGGGACAGGGCGCCCCTACGAGCAGTACTTC	CASSEPGTGRPYEQYF
TRBV5-1	NA	NA	TRBJ1-2	TGCGCCAGCAGCTTGGGGTCAGGGGAAAACTATGGCTACACCTTC	CASSLGSGENYGYTF
TRBV7-2	NA	NA	TRBJ2-1	TGTGCCAGCAGCTTAGGGGGTCCGAGGCAAACCTACAATGAGCAGTTCTTC	CASSLGGPRQTYNEQFF
TRBV15	TRBD2	NA	TRBJ2-1	TGTGCCACCAGCAGAGAAAGCGGGAGTATGGATGAGCAGTTCTTC	CATSRESGSMDEQFF
TRBV27	TRBD1	NA	TRBJ1-5	TGTGCCAGCAGTTTGGACCTGACAGGGACAGGGGGCTATAGCAATCAGCCCCAGCATTTT	CASSLDLTGTGGYSNQPQHF
TRBV5-1	NA	NA	TRBJ1-6	TGCGCCAGCAGCTTGACCCCCAGTGGAGGGGCAAATTCACCCCTCCACTTT	CASSLTPSGGANSPLHF
TRBV6-6	TRBD1	NA	TRBJ1-1	TGTGCCAGCAGCCAAGAACAGGGGGCGAACACTGAAGCTTTCTTT	CASSQEQGANTEAFF
TRBV5-1	NA	NA	TRBJ2-5	TGCGCCAGCAGCTTGGCCGGGAGTTGGACAGAGACCCAGTACTTC	CASSLAGSWTETQYF
TRBV30	NA	NA	TRBJ1-4	TGTGCCTGGAGTGTGGGAACAGGGAGATATGAAAAACTGTTTTTT	CAWSVGTGRYEKLFF
TRBV19	TRBD1	NA	TRBJ2-7	TGTGCCAGTAGTATGGACAGGGGGCGAGAGCAGTACTTC	CASSMDRGREQYF
TRBV6-6	NA	NA	TRBJ2-7	TGTGCCAGCAGTTACACCCCCTACGAGCAGTACTTC	CASSYTPYEQYF
TRBV6-5	NA	NA	TRBJ2-7	TGTGCCAGCTTCACAGGGTCGACCCCCTACGAGCAGTACTTC	CASFTGSTPYEQYF
TRBV28	TRBD1	NA	TRBJ1-5	TGTGCCAGCAGTGACAGGGCGATAGGCAATCAGCCCCAGCATTTT	CASSDRAIGNQPQHF
TRBV5-8	NA	NA	TRBJ1-5	TGTGCCAGCAGCTTGTTCGGGTGGTCGGGCAATCAGCCCCAGCATTTT	CASSLFGWSGNQPQHF
TRBV18	NA	NA	TRBJ1-1	TGTGCCAGCTCACCACCACAGGGTCGGACTGAAGCTTTCTTT	CASSPPQGRTEAFF
TRBV29-1	TRBD1	NA	TRBJ1-1	TGCAGCGTTGAAAGAGGGGGCGCGAGCACTGAAGCTTTCTTT	CSVERGGASTEAFF
TRBV21-1	NA	once	TRBJ1-2	TGTGCCAGCAGTATAAAGGACTATGGCTACACCTTC	CASSIKDYGYTF
TRBV27	NA	NA	TRBJ2-3	TGTGCCAGCAGTTTGGTTAGCGCCCGCACAGATACGCAGTATTTT	CASSLVSARTDTQYF
TRBV29-1	TRBD2	NA	TRBJ2-1	TGCAGCGTTGAACCCAAGCGGGGTTCCTACAATGAGCAGTTCTTC	CSVEPKRGSYNEQFF